The clone carrying this TCR beta chain occurred a few times. The sample comes from a study of blood T cell repertoires in COVID-19. Study at large: The samples span acute and convalescent COVID-19 from the United States, Italy and Spain.

The CDR3 extends over 15 amino acids. Germline CDR1 is LNHDA and CDR2 is SQIVND (reference sequence). V shed 5 bases and J shed 7 bases, with 15 bases lying between them. Sequencing was performed with immunoSEQ multiplex PCR; in TCRdb, only in-frame clones are kept and a portion is missing. The sample contains a few hundred thousand clones, approximately 85% of which appear only once. This rearrangement joins TRBV19 to TRBJ1-6; D remains unclear. The specimen sequenced was peripheral blood. The sequence was collected from a man younger than 35 with active or convalescent COVID-19. CDR3 residues: CASSGFAGRNSPLHF. For the CDR3, the DNA is TGTGCCAGTAGTGGGTTTGCGGGGAGAAATTCACCCCTCCACTTT.